These 14 T cell receptor beta chains were sequenced from one sample in a study of blood T cells in healthy people across ages. Combining a sample-barcoded 5' primer with a J-beta primer mix, a second PCR ran for roughly 6 to 11 cycles. MiXCR, applied by TCRdb to the 5' RACE reads, yields one record per CDR3 protein. Of roughly 2 million distinct CDR3 sequences listed, just under 50% are singletons. Sequencing was carried out using blood. These receptors all stem from a middle-aged woman in good health.

This clonotype turned up a few times. The V and J genes are TRBV2 and TRBJ2-4; D is unclear. Germline CDR1 and CDR2: SNHLY and FYNNEI. V dropped 6 bases and J dropped 1 base, with 10 bases sitting between them. CDR3 size: 14 residues. This CDR3 is CASSSRRAKNIQYF. CDR3 nucleotides: TGTGCCAGCAGCAGCAGGCGTGCCAAAAACATTCAGTACTTC.

This clonotype was counted a few times. In DNA, the CDR3 is TGTGCCAGCAGTGGGACAGGGGGCGGAGAGACCCAGTACTTC. Translation: CASSGTGGGETQYF. The chain links TRBV7-2 to TRBJ2-7; 12 bases fit TRBD1. The last part of the DNA fits TRBJ2-5 better; the J call may be wrong. Germline values: CDR1 SGHTA, CDR2 FQGNSA. The CDR3 has 14 amino acids.

This clonotype came up a few times. V and J are TRBV7-3 and TRBJ2-1; D is unclear. Germline assignment: CDR1 SGHTA and CDR2 FQGTGA. V lost 2 bases and J 1 base, leaving 18 bases between the germline ends. The CDR3 covers 18 residues. CDR3 sequence: CASSLLGSASVSYNEQFF. The CDR3 DNA reads TGTGCCAGCAGCTTATTGGGTAGTGCCAGCGTGTCCTACAATGAGCAGTTCTTC.

V is TRBV12-3 or TRBV12-4 and J is TRBJ2-5, with D perhaps matching TRBD2 (7 bases). Trimming shortened V by 5 bases and J by 1 base, and 17 bases separated the two germline ends. The CDR3 loop spans 16 amino acids. As DNA, the CDR3 is TGTGCCAGCAGTATAACGGGGGGCCCTTTCCAAGAGACCCAGTACTTC. It is translated as CASSITGGPFQETQYF.

This clonotype has a handful of counts. The V and J genes are TRBV24-1 and TRBJ2-3; D gene uncertain. CDR3 length: 16 amino acids. V lost 3 bases, J lost 2 bases, and 14 bases lay in between. Germline loops: CDR1 KGHDR, CDR2 SFDVKD. CDR3 protein: CATSDALSPLTDTQYF. In DNA, the CDR3 is TGTGCCACCAGTGATGCTCTATCACCTCTCACAGATACGCAGTATTTT.

This clonotype was seen many times. The chain couples TRBV7-2 to TRBJ2-4, with D perhaps TRBD1 (6 bases). Germline loops: CDR1 SGHTA, CDR2 FQGNSA. V was clipped by 0 bases and J by 9 bases, with 9 bases between them. There are 13 residues in the CDR3. In DNA form, the CDR3 reads TGTGCCAGCAGCTTAGCGGACAGTCGCATTCAGTACTTC. Protein sequence: CASSLADSRIQYF.

This clonotype was detected only a few times. The chain employs TRBV6-2 or TRBV6-3 and TRBJ1-2; 7 bases fit TRBD1. The V gene's germline CDR1 is MNHEY and CDR2 SVGEGT. V trimming: 6 bases; J trimming: 4 bases; junction bases outside the gene matches: 8. CDR3 length: 14 residues. CDR3 residues: CASRSPGTAYGYTF. CDR3 DNA: TGTGCCAGCAGATCTCCCGGGACAGCCTATGGCTACACCTTC.

In this sample, this clonotype turned up a few times. This chain links TRBV6-6 with TRBJ2-3; TRBD1 matches at 9 bases. This CDR3 contains 16 residues. Germline-derived CDR1 and CDR2 are MNHNY and SVGAGI (reference sequence). The V gene end was trimmed by 6 bases and the J gene end by 0 bases; junction bases not matched to a gene: 7. For the CDR3, the DNA is TGTGCCAGCAGCGGACAGGGGCTGAGAAGCACAGATACGCAGTATTTT. It is translated as CASSGQGLRSTDTQYF.

This clonotype was picked up a small number of times. The chain uses TRBV6-1 and TRBJ2-6; a weak D match, TRBD2 (6 bases). Germline CDR1 and CDR2: MNHNS and SASEGT. V lost 4 bases and J 0 bases, leaving 16 bases between the germline ends. This CDR3 is built from 18 residues. CDR3 residues: CASSAAGTVGSGANVLTF. CDR3 sequence (DNA): TGTGCCAGCAGTGCCGCCGGGACTGTCGGCTCTGGGGCCAACGTCCTGACTTTC.

This clonotype came up many times. The gene calls are TRBV7-2 and TRBJ2-5; 7 positions agree with TRBD1. After removal of 5 bases from V and 4 bases from J, the junction contained 4 bases not matched to a gene. The germline CDR1 and CDR2 sequences are SGHTA and FQGNSA. The CDR3 contains 13 residues. The CDR3 coding sequence is TGTGCCAGCAGCCTAGGGACAGTAGAGACCCAGTACTTC. Translation: CASSLGTVETQYF. The variable domain in full, with the rest retrieved from reference TRBV7-2 and TRBJ2-5, is GAGVSQSPSNKVTEKGKDVELRCDPISGHTALYWYRQSLGQGLEFLIYFQGNSAPDKSGLPSDRFSAERTGGSVSTLTIQRTQQEDSAVYLCASSLGTVETQYFGPGTRLLVL.

With respect to this clonotype: A single base separates this from a much larger clone, so it may be a read error. J is TRBJ2-1 and V is TRBV29-1; TRBD2 is a possible D gene (6 bases). CDR3 length equals 12 residues. Trimming took 5 bases from V and 13 from J, leaving 18 bases between them. Germline V lookup: CDR1 SQVTM, CDR2 ANQGSEA. The CDR3 sequence is CSVRGTGETQFF. CDR3 DNA: TGCAGCGTTAGGGGTACGGGGGAGACCCAGTTCTTC.

J is TRBJ2-3 and V is TRBV4-3; D is perhaps TRBD2 (6 bases). The length of the CDR3 is 17 residues. V was clipped by 0 bases and J by 2 bases, with 15 bases between them. Germline CDR1 LGHNA, CDR2 YSLEER. The CDR3 bases are TGCGCCAGCAGCCAAGATGCGGGACTCGACCCCACAGATACGCAGTATTTT. Translating it yields CASSQDAGLDPTDTQYF.

The chain has TRBV6-6 and TRBJ2-1; TRBD1 or TRBD2 may be the D gene (5 bases each). Germline V gene data show CDR1 as MNHNY and CDR2 as SVGAGI (reference sequence). Trimming removed 6 bases from V and 4 bases from J, with 19 bases in between. This CDR3 has 16 amino acids. The DNA of the CDR3 is TGTGCCAGCAGCCATGCCGGGACGGGAAAATACAATGAGCAGTTCTTC. It encodes CASSHAGTGKYNEQFF.

V and J are TRBV3-1 and TRBJ1-2; 7 positions match TRBD1. Germline V gene sequence: CDR1 LGHDT, CDR2 YNNKEL (reference sequence). The CDR3 spans 16 residues. Unmatched junction bases numbered 11, after V lost 4 bases and J lost 3 bases. The CDR3 loop is CASSPPQGQGDYGYTF. CDR3 sequence (DNA): TGTGCCAGCAGCCCGCCCCAGGGGCAGGGGGACTATGGCTACACCTTC.